Sequencing of this T cell receptor (beta chain) was carried out in a study of blood T cell repertoires in COVID-19. The wider study: Both acute and convalescent COVID-19 samples were obtained from the United States, Italy and Spain. PBMCs, B-cell-depleted T cells, or T cells were the source of the cDNA or gDNA that made up the material.

Original data processing: Amplified reference gene primers provided the basis for estimating nucleated cell counts. Assay used: immunoSEQ multiplex PCR; TCRdb lists only in-frame clones, some missing. That table furnishes V, J and clone size, whereas the DNA furnished D and trimming. Here the sample spans 250,000 to 300,000 clones, 81% being singletons. Sequences were obtained from peripheral blood. The sequence was obtained from a woman in her fifties or sixties with active or convalescent COVID-19.

The CDR3: CASSFRDYGEQFF. The CDR3 DNA reads as TGTGCCAGCAGTTTCAGGGACTACGGTGAGCAGTTCTTC. The chain has TRBV12-3 or TRBV12-4 and TRBJ2-1; 7 nucleotides agree with TRBD2. V was pared by 3 bases and J by 9 bases, with 5 bases of the junction left unmatched. The CDR3 spans 13 residues.